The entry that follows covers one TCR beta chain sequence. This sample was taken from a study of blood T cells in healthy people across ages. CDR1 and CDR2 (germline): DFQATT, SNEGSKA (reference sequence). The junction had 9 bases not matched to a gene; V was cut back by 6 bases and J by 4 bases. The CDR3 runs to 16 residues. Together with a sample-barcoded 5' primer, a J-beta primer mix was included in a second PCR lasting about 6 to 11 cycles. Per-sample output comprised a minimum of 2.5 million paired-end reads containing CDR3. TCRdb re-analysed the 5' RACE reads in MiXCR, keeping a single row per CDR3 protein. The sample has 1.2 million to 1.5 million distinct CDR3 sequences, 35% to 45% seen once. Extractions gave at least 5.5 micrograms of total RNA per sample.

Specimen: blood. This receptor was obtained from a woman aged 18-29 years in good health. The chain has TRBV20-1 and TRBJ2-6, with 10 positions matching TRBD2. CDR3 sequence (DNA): TGCAGTGCCAGTGGGACTAGCGCTTCCGGGGCCAACGTCCTGACTTTC. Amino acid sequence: CSASGTSASGANVLTF.